The following is a T cell receptor (beta chain) sequence with its context. This sample was included in a study of control samples from healthy donors and cancer patients. Repertoires were generated with immunoSEQ multiplex PCR, while TCRdb's copy carries only in-frame clones and drops some. The repertoire holds some 130,000 clones, with just under 95% as singletons. The CDR3 extends over 13 amino acids. Trimming stripped 4 bases from V and 5 bases from J, with 11 bases between. CDR1 is SNHLY, CDR2 FYNNEI, per germline. The TCR comes from a man younger than 35 in good health. The sequenced sample consisted of blood. This chain links TRBV2 with TRBJ1-1; unclear D gene. The CDR3 loop reads CASSVTVRTEAFF. CDR3 sequence (DNA): TGTGCCAGCAGTGTAACAGTACGGACTGAAGCTTTCTTT. The full variable domain, completed using reference TRBV2 and TRBJ1-1, is EPEVTQTPSHQVTQMGQEVILRCVPISNHLYFYWYRQILGQKVEFLVSFYNNEISEKSEIFDDQFSVERPDGSNFTLKIRSTKLEDSAMYFCASSVTVRTEAFFGQGTRLTVV.